Described below is a single TCR beta chain sequence and its context. Its specificity is not known. Looked up from germline, CDR1 is MNHNS and CDR2 is SASEGT. V was clipped by 2 bases and J by 2 bases; unmatched bases: 1. CDR3 size: 15 residues. The table came from immunoSEQ multiplex PCR; TCRdb's copy has only in-frame clones and leaves some out. The sample has some 28,000 clones; approximately 83% are singletons. This sample is part of a study of tissue T cells after allogeneic stem cell transplantation. The wider study: This research-autopsy study prospectively enrolled adult allogeneic hematopoietic cell transplant recipients with steroid-refractory graft-versus-host disease. Study findings and constraints: Limitations included a small, clinically heterogeneous cohort and limited sampling depth. Across patients, clones rarely overlapped, yet motif clusters were shared tissue-specifically.

The source of this sequence is a woman between 18 and 55 years old who later had graft-versus-host disease after an allogeneic stem cell transplant. This chain joins TRBV6-1 and TRBJ2-7, with 12 bases aligning to TRBD2. The source was blood, collected before transplantation. This chain's CDR3 is CASSERLAGAYEQYF. In DNA form, the CDR3 reads TGTGCCAGCAGTGAAAGACTAGCGGGAGCCTACGAGCAGTACTTC.